This T cell receptor beta chain was profiled in a study of T cell repertoires in cytomegalovirus infection. The CDR3 sequence is 14 residues long. V lost 0 bases and J lost 6, with 9 bases in between. Germline CDR1 and CDR2: MNHEY and SVGEGT. MiXCR, run by TCRdb on the reads, gives a single entry per CDR3 protein. The data show about 250,000 distinct CDR3 sequences, 9% to 15% seen once. This clonotype was counted many times. What was sequenced was PBMCs. The sequence came from a human donor in good health (CMV status not recorded). Some clones in this sample may be carry-over from other donors' samples. This chain uses TRBV6-2 or TRBV6-3 with TRBJ2-1, with D perhaps TRBD1 or TRBD2 (5 bases each). CDR3 sequence reads: CASSYSGTSNEQFF. CDR3 in DNA: TGTGCCAGCAGTTACTCGGGGACGTCCAATGAGCAGTTCTTC.